The clone carrying this T cell receptor (beta chain) was detected only a few times. This entry comes from a study of T cells in Graves' hyperthyroidism and ophthalmopathy. This CDR3 comprises 18 residues. V was clipped by 2 bases and J by 5 bases, with 19 bases between them. Germline V gene lookup returns CDR1 KGHSH and CDR2 LQKENI. Amplified TCR beta CDR3 regions derived from RNA transcripts. HTBI primers were the set used in a first-round RT-PCR of the TCR CDR3. TCRdb re-called the multiplex PCR reads with MiXCR, one entry per CDR3 protein. Of 150,000 or so distinct CDR3 sequences listed, 9.4% are singletons.

Sequencing was done on a sample of blood. The V gene is TRBV18, the J gene TRBJ1-6, with a tentative D call TRBD1 (5 bases). The TCR comes from a young woman with Graves' hyperthyroidism that later progressed to Graves' ophthalmopathy. For the CDR3, the DNA is TGTGCCAGCTCACCAGGGACCAGGGTTGGTCGTAATAATTCACCCCTCCACTTT. This codes for CASSPGTRVGRNNSPLHF.